Listed below are T cell receptor beta chains from one sample, sequenced in a study of OX40 agonist ivuxolimab in advanced cancers. TCRdb's copy holds only in-frame clones and misses some; the assay was immunoSEQ multiplex PCR. The sample has some 83,000 clones, about 86% seen once; the top ten hold over 5%. The specimen was CD4+ or CD8+ T cells sorted from blood, collected in a trial of the OX40 agonist ivuxolimab. These receptors originate from an adult with an advanced solid tumor such as melanoma, head and neck, liver or kidney cancer. Both conserved end residues are part of each CDR3. D genes are given only for firm matches. Clone size appears in some rows only: once, few, many, or a class for an expanded clone.

>TRBV15|TRBJ1-2|-|TRBD1
CATSRDRQGWGYTF
TGTGCCACCAGCAGAGATAGACAGGGGTGGGGCTACACCTTC
>TRBV11-3|TRBJ1-2|-|-
CASSFGTANYGYTF
TGTGCCAGCAGCTTTGGGACGGCAAACTATGGCTACACCTTC
>TRBV30|TRBJ1-1|-|-
CAWRYAEANTEAFF
TGTGCCTGGAGGTACGCAGAAGCAAACACTGAAGCTTTCTTT
>TRBV25-1|TRBJ2-3|-|TRBD2
CASSESSGGPTDTQYF
TGTGCCAGCAGTGAATCTAGCGGGGGGCCCACAGATACGCAGTATTTT
>TRBV11-2|TRBJ2-1|-|TRBD2
CASSLGLAFNEQFF
TGTGCCAGCAGCTTAGGACTAGCTTTCAATGAGCAGTTCTTC
>TRBV5-1|TRBJ2-7|few|TRBD2
CASSLLPSRGGDEQYF
TGCGCCAGCAGTTTGCTACCCTCACGGGGGGGTGACGAGCAGTACTTC
>TRBV6-6|TRBJ1-1|-|TRBD1
CASSFNRGTPEAFF
TGTGCCAGCAGTTTTAACAGGGGGACCCCTGAAGCTTTCTTT
>TRBV2|TRBJ1-1|-|-
CASSVRTPPAGAFF
TGTGCCAGCAGTGTAAGGACTCCTCCCGCGGGGGCTTTCTTT
>TRBV10-3|TRBJ1-1|-|-
CAASLAGMNTEAFF
TGTGCCGCCTCTTTGGCGGGTATGAACACTGAAGCTTTCTTT
>TRBV9|TRBJ1-2|-|-
CASSAATGNYGYTF
TGTGCCAGCAGCGCCGCGACGGGAAACTATGGCTACACCTTC
>TRBV5-4|TRBJ2-7|-|-
CASSPTGFPNEQYF
TGTGCCAGCAGCCCTACAGGGTTTCCCAACGAGCAGTACTTC